Listed here are 8 T cell receptor beta chains from one sample, sequenced in a study of T-cell reconstitution after alpha-beta-depleted transplantation in children. During its preparation, the TCRbeta library received unique molecular identifiers. TCRdb analysed the PCR reads with MiXCR anew, one entry per CDR3 protein. The table lists approximately 500,000 distinct CDR3 sequences, about 10% of them singletons. The starting material was PBMCs, obtained before TCRalphabeta/CD19-depleted stem cell transplant. Receptors originate from a child aged 2-9 years with inherited bone marrow failure, due to receive a stem cell transplant.

This clonotype was counted only a few times. The rearrangement uses TRBV20-1 and TRBJ2-7, with D possibly being TRBD2 (5 bases). Germline V CDR1 and CDR2: DFQATT, SNEGSKA (reference sequence). With 1 base removed from V and 3 bases from J, the gap between germline ends came to 10 bases. CDR3 length: 13 amino acids. CDR3 sequence reads: CSARAGFRYEQYF. CDR3 in DNA: TGCAGTGCTAGAGCGGGGTTCCGCTACGAGCAGTACTTC.

There are many counts of this clonotype. V usage is TRBV27 and J usage is TRBJ2-7; D not certain. Trimming pared 2 bases from V and 2 bases from J, leaving 13 bases between. The CDR3 contains 15 residues. Germline CDR1 and CDR2: MNHEY and SMNVEV (reference sequence). The CDR3 sequence: CASSLRPQEPYEQYF. CDR3 nucleotide sequence: TGTGCCAGCAGTTTACGCCCCCAGGAGCCCTACGAGCAGTACTTC.

Concerning this clonotype itself: A single base separates this from a much larger clone, so it may be a read error. CDR3 in amino acids: CPSSSMNTEAFF. CDR3 in DNA: TGTCCCAGCAGTTCCATGAACACTGAAGCTTTCTTT. V and J are TRBV6-5 and TRBJ1-1; D unresolved. Per the germline V gene, CDR1 is MNHEY and CDR2 is SVGAGI. The CDR3 length is 12 residues.

The V and J genes are TRBV20-1 and TRBJ2-1; 8 nucleotides match TRBD1. The CDR3 sequence is 13 residues long. After removal of 6 bases from V and 4 bases from J, the junction contained 5 bases not matched to a gene. Germline CDR1 DFQATT, CDR2 SNEGSKA (reference sequence). In DNA form, the CDR3 reads TGCAGTGCCCGAGGACAGGGATACAATGAGCAGTTCTTC. Amino acids: CSARGQGYNEQFF.

This clonotype was detected many times. The chain recombines TRBV6-2 or TRBV6-3 with TRBJ2-7; 8 bases line up with TRBD2. CDR1 MNHEY and CDR2 SVGEGT come from the germline V gene. This CDR3 has 15 amino acids. V lost 0 bases to trimming and J lost 4 bases; unmatched junction nucleotides: 5. CDR3 region: CASSYSASGRYEQYF. The CDR3 DNA follows: TGTGCCAGCAGTTACTCCGCTAGCGGGCGTTACGAGCAGTACTTC.

This clonotype showed up many times. The chain recombines TRBV29-1 with TRBJ2-7; D gene ambiguous. The V and J ends lost 3 bases and 2 bases respectively, with 8 bases between them. Per germline, CDR1 SQVTM and CDR2 ANQGSEA. The CDR3 extends over 12 amino acids. The CDR3 nucleotides read TGCAGCGTTGACGTTGGGGCCTACGAGCAGTACTTC. It codes for CSVDVGAYEQYF.

This clonotype has ten or more counts. This chain uses TRBV28 with TRBJ1-2; D is perhaps TRBD1 (6 bases). Germline V gene lookup returns CDR1 MDHEN and CDR2 SYDVKM. The CDR3 has 14 amino acids. V was trimmed by 2 bases and J by 5 bases, leaving 12 bases between them. In nucleotides, the CDR3 is TGTGCCAGCAGTTTAACAGGGAGTATTTATGGCTACACCTTC. Encoded protein: CASSLTGSIYGYTF.

The chain recombines TRBV7-9 with TRBJ2-2; 10 nucleotides line up with TRBD1. Germline CDR1 reads SEHNR; CDR2 reads FQNEAQ (reference sequence). This CDR3 region has 16 residues. With 8 bases clipped from V and 5 bases from J, the junction kept 11 bases outside the gene matches. CDR3 coding DNA: TGTGCCAGCTTTACTCGGGACAGGGGAAGGACCGGGGAGCTGTTTTTT. Amino acid sequence: CASFTRDRGRTGELFF.